This entry concerns a single T cell receptor beta chain. Its antigen remains unidentified. The CDR3 loop spans 13 amino acids. CDR1 MNHNS and CDR2 SASEGT come from the germline V gene. The donors were part of the validation cohort, which consisted of over a hundred subjects and was separate from the first cohort of 666 subjects. Assay used: immunoSEQ multiplex PCR; TCRdb lists only in-frame clones, some missing. The sample yields tens of thousands of clones, roughly 91% seen once. The sample is drawn from a study of cytomegalovirus exposure and HLA in healthy donors. Study-wide background: The same platform was used for the 120 validation repertoires and the approximately 670 first-cohort repertoires, a later analysis reported. General study results and limits: Cytomegalovirus status, reportedly, was diagnosed with high specificity and sensitivity by the classifier.

This chain uses TRBV6-1 with TRBJ2-1, with a weak D call TRBD1 (5 bases). This sequence was found in a man aged 25-45 years in good health and CMV-seronegative. The sequenced material came from PBMCs. Here the CDR3 DNA reads TGTGCGTGCAGGGCGAGCTCCTACAATGAGCAGTTCTTC. Protein sequence: CACRASSYNEQFF.